The 12 T cell receptor beta chains reported below all come from one sample, sequenced in a study of vaccination effects on CD4 cells after COVID-19. Their antigen targets remain unknown. The table came from immunoSEQ multiplex PCR; TCRdb's copy has only in-frame clones and leaves some out. The sample yields tens of thousands of clones, roughly 72% seen once. Antigen-specific CD4+ T cell clonotypes were called by their expansion after viral peptide-pool culture in ViraFEST. Cells that had been cultured for 9 to 10 days were the source of isolated CD4+ T cells. Sequencing was performed on CD4+ T cells from PBMCs cultured with HCoV-229E spike peptides, taken before COVID-19 vaccination. These receptor sequences come from a human donor who received a COVID-19 vaccine.

The chain combines TRBV12-3 or TRBV12-4 with TRBJ2-5, with no clear D. This CDR3 contains 13 residues. V was cut by 8 bases and J by 5 bases, with 15 bases left in between. CDR3 nucleotide sequence: TGTGCCAGCGCCCGAAACCGTTGGGAGACCCAGTACTTC. Protein: CASARNRWETQYF.

The rearrangement joins TRBV6-5 to TRBJ2-5; 10 bases match TRBD1. Unmatched junction bases numbered 9, after V lost 6 bases and J lost 5 bases. This CDR3 spans 15 amino acids. Per germline, CDR1 MNHEY and CDR2 SVGAGI. The CDR3 coding sequence is TGTGCCAGCAGACCGACAGGGGGCTCTTGGGAGACCCAGTACTTC. It is translated as CASRPTGGSWETQYF.

This clone was seen only a few times. The V call is TRBV5-6, the J call TRBJ1-5, with D possibly matching TRBD1 (5 bases). The germline V gene encodes CDR1 SGHDT and CDR2 YYEEEE. V was pared by 5 bases and J by 1 base, with 7 bases between. The CDR3 is 13 residues long. The CDR3 region is CASSRQSNQPQHF. In nucleotides, the CDR3 is TGTGCCAGCAGTCGACAGAGCAATCAGCCCCAGCATTTT.

The chain links TRBV5-1 to TRBJ1-2, with D possibly being TRBD1 (6 bases). The CDR3 length is 15 residues. Looked up from germline, CDR1 is SGHRS and CDR2 is YFSETQ. V was cut by 3 bases and J by 4 bases, with 16 bases left in between. CDR3 coding DNA: TGCGCCAGCAGCTCGGACAGCCCAGGGTTCTATGGCTACACCTTC. Translation gives CASSSDSPGFYGYTF. Together with reference TRBV5-1 and TRBJ1-2, the CDR3 gives the full variable domain: KAGVTQTPRYLIKTRGQQVTLSCSPISGHRSVSWYQQTPGQGLQFLFEYFSETQRNKGNFPGRFSGRQFSNSRSEMNVSTLELGDSALYLCASSSDSPGFYGYTFGSGTRLTVV.

The V call is TRBV7-3, the J call TRBJ2-2; 12 bases map to TRBD1. The V gene's germline CDR1 is SGHTA and CDR2 FQGTGA. This CDR3 is 17 amino acids long. After removal of 5 bases from V and 5 bases from J, the junction contained 9 bases not matched to a gene. DNA of the CDR3: TGTGCCAGCAGCATTTCCCGGGACAGGGGGCAGACCGGGGAGCTGTTTTTT. Protein: CASSISRDRGQTGELFF.

The chain uses TRBV19 and TRBJ1-4; unclear D gene. V shed 7 bases and J shed 3 bases, with 12 bases lying between them. The CDR3 contains 14 residues. CDR1 is LNHDA, CDR2 SQIVND, per germline (reference sequence). The CDR3 spells CASKVIGSNEKLFF. The CDR3, as DNA: TGTGCCAGTAAGGTTATAGGATCTAATGAAAAACTGTTTTTT.

This chain uses TRBV19 with TRBJ2-3; tentative D call: TRBD1 (5 bases). The CDR3 totals 15 residues. V lost 3 bases and J 2 bases, leaving 12 bases between the germline ends. Germline V gene lookup returns CDR1 LNHDA and CDR2 SQIVND (reference sequence). CDR3 protein: CASSIQGLITDTQYF. CDR3 nucleotide sequence: TGTGCCAGTAGTATTCAGGGTTTGATCACAGATACGCAGTATTTT.

This clone was found once. This chain links TRBV5-4 with TRBJ2-5, with D perhaps being TRBD1 or TRBD2 (5 bases each). The CDR3 runs to 13 residues. V lost 4 bases and J lost 2, with 9 bases in between. CDR1 SGHNT and CDR2 YYREEE come from the germline V gene (reference sequence). This CDR3 is CASSGGRQETQYF. As DNA, the CDR3 is TGTGCCAGCAGCGGGGGACGGCAAGAGACCCAGTACTTC.

The gene calls are TRBV28 and TRBJ1-2, with D possibly matching TRBD1 (5 bases). The germline CDR1 and CDR2 sequences are MDHEN and SYDVKM. This CDR3 region has 14 residues. Trimming pared 2 bases from V and 7 bases from J, leaving 14 bases between. In DNA form, the CDR3 reads TGTGCCAGCAGTTTAGTAGGGACCGTCGGTGGCTACACCTTC. Translating gives CASSLVGTVGGYTF.

The chain recombines TRBV19 with TRBJ1-4, with TRBD1 as a possible D gene (5 bases). CDR1 is LNHDA and CDR2 is SQIVND in the germline V gene (reference sequence). The germline V and J ends were trimmed by 5 bases and 3 bases, with 13 bases remaining between them. The CDR3 is 15 residues long. The CDR3 coding sequence is TGTGCCAGTAGTCCTCGTGGGACCTCTAATGAAAAACTGTTTTTT. Protein product: CASSPRGTSNEKLFF.

This clone appeared a few times. The chain is built from TRBV6-2 or TRBV6-3 and TRBJ2-1, with TRBD2 identical over 11 bases. CDR1 and CDR2 from the germline V gene are MNHEY and SVGEGT. V was clipped by 4 bases and J by 2 bases; unmatched bases: 4. The CDR3 runs 16 residues. CDR3 loop: CASSSHSGGAYNEQFF. CDR3 nucleotides: TGTGCCAGCAGTTCTCATAGCGGGGGGGCCTACAATGAGCAGTTCTTC.

The CDR3 bases are TGCGCCAGCAGCGGGACAGGGACCTACTCTGGAAACACCATATATTTT. It encodes CASSGTGTYSGNTIYF. V is TRBV5-1 and J is TRBJ1-3; 9 positions match TRBD1. The length of the CDR3 is 16 residues. The germline V gene encodes CDR1 SGHRS and CDR2 YFSETQ. The trim removed 4 bases at V and 0 bases at J, leaving 5 bases unmatched.